The clone carrying this TCR beta chain was found many times. The antigen is not known. The data were taken from a study of T cells in Graves' hyperthyroidism and ophthalmopathy. Study-wide context: Prior to any treatment, at the point of initial diagnosis, peripheral blood was collected.

The CDR3 regions of TCR beta were amplified from RNA transcripts. The study used the HTBI primer set for a first-round RT-PCR of the TCR CDR3. TCRdb analysed the multiplex PCR reads with MiXCR anew, one entry per CDR3 protein. In the table there are under 350,000 distinct CDR3 sequences, roughly 15% of which are singletons. Exclusion of patients followed from uncontrolled infection, other autoimmune disease, pregnancy or lactation. Germline CDR1 SNHLY, CDR2 FYNNEI. Trimming shortened V by 4 bases and J by 3 bases, and 8 bases separated the two germline ends. This CDR3 has 13 amino acids. Study results and caveats: Blood also showed most of the thyroid clonotypes that were expanded above 0.001. Ophthalmopathy and stable hyperthyroidism were told apart by a 13 V-J model.

Sequencing was done on a sample of blood. This chain links TRBV2 with TRBJ2-3; D not resolved. This sequence was found in a woman between 35 and 50 years old with Graves' ophthalmopathy. The DNA of the CDR3 is TGTGCCAGCAGTGGTGAGCTGACAGATACGCAGTATTTT. Amino acids: CASSGELTDTQYF.